This T cell receptor beta chain was captured in a study of blood T cell repertoires in COVID-19. The wider study: Researchers got acute and convalescent COVID-19 samples from the United States, Italy and Spain. T cells, B-cell-depleted T cells, or PBMCs supplied cDNA or gDNA.

This clone showed up just a few times. The length of the CDR3 is 15 residues. Germline trimming cut 1 base from V and 2 bases from J; bases unmatched to any gene: 4. CDR1 is LNHNV and CDR2 is YYDKDF in the germline V gene (reference sequence). Some clones are missing from TCRdb's copy, which holds only in-frame ones; the method was immunoSEQ multiplex PCR. The sample includes around 300,000 clones, 80% to 90% of them seen just once. Sequencing was done on a sample of PBMCs or T cells enriched from blood (not recorded which). The rearrangement uses TRBV15 and TRBJ2-7, with 8 bases aligning to TRBD2. This receptor was taken from a woman aged 18-29 years who had recovered from COVID-19. CDR3: CATSRGVAGTYEQYF. In DNA, the CDR3 is TGTGCCACCAGCAGAGGGGTAGCGGGGACCTACGAGCAGTACTTC.